The next 29 T cell receptor beta chains were all read from a single sample in a study of cytomegalovirus exposure and HLA in healthy donors. Both 60 Vbeta primers and 13 Jbeta primers went into the PCR. The table came from immunoSEQ multiplex PCR; TCRdb's copy has only in-frame clones and leaves some out. In the table there are some 130,000 clones, around 75% of which are singletons. Specimen: PBMCs. The receptors originated from a man under 40 in good health and CMV-seronegative.

As concerns this clone: The junction departs from germline at one end; a sequencing error may be responsible. This rearrangement joins TRBV7-7 to TRBJ2-5; the match to TRBD2 covers 8 bases. Germline loops: CDR1 SSHAT, CDR2 FNYEAQ (reference sequence). This CDR3 has 16 residues. This CDR3 is CASSLFPGGPGETQYF. CDR3 DNA sequence: TGTGCTAGCAGCTTATTCCCGGGGGGGCCTGGAGAGACCCAGTACTTC.

This clone was detected only a few times. The gene calls are TRBV6-5 and TRBJ2-1; the D gene is possibly TRBD2 (6 bases). V lost 1 base and J lost 6, with 13 bases in between. This CDR3 is 15 amino acids long. Germline loops: CDR1 MNHEY, CDR2 SVGAGI. The CDR3 coding sequence is TGTGCCAGCAGTTACTACGGCGGGAAAGGCAATGAGCAGTTCTTC. Its translation is CASSYYGGKGNEQFF.

The rearrangement uses TRBV2 and TRBJ1-1, with a tentative D call TRBD1 (6 bases). Germline-derived CDR1 and CDR2 are SNHLY and FYNNEI. CDR3 length: 13 amino acids. V dropped 11 bases and J dropped 6 bases, with 19 bases sitting between them. CDR3 nucleotide sequence: TGTGCCTCGGCGCCGGGGGGGCATGCTGAAGCTTTCTTT. Translated: CASAPGGHAEAFF.

The gene calls are TRBV6-5 and TRBJ2-7; 8 bases align to TRBD1. CDR1 and CDR2 (germline): MNHEY, SVGAGI. V shed 0 bases, J shed 6 bases, and the junction held 7 bases outside the gene matches. The CDR3 covers 15 residues. The CDR3: CASSYSPDRAGEQYF. DNA of the CDR3: TGTGCCAGCAGTTACTCCCCGGACAGGGCGGGCGAGCAGTACTTC.

The chain links TRBV28 to TRBJ1-2, with TRBD1 as a possible D gene (5 bases). This CDR3 spans 16 amino acids. V lost 6 bases and J 3 bases, leaving 20 bases between the germline ends. CDR1 is MDHEN and CDR2 is SYDVKM in the germline V gene. In DNA, the CDR3 is TGTGCCAGCAGCGGACCCTGGGGCCGTCGATACTATGGCTACACCTTC. Encoded protein: CASSGPWGRRYYGYTF.

The rearrangement joins TRBV6-5 to TRBJ2-1; TRBD2 might be the D (6 bases). In germline, CDR1 is MNHEY, CDR2 SVGAGI. The CDR3 runs to 14 residues. V lost 8 bases to trimming and J lost 1 base, with 12 bases between them. CDR3 in DNA: TGTGCCAGCGGGTTCGGGGGATCCTACAATGAGCAGTTCTTC. Protein product: CASGFGGSYNEQFF.

The sample holds a few counts of this clone. This chain joins TRBV6-5 and TRBJ2-1, with a weak D call TRBD1 (5 bases). CDR3 length: 12 amino acids. Looked up from germline, CDR1 is MNHEY and CDR2 is SVGAGI. Trimming cost V 6 bases and J 9 bases, with 12 bases left between them. The CDR3: CASRGPGPEQFF. In DNA, the CDR3 is TGTGCCAGCAGAGGGCCAGGGCCTGAGCAGTTCTTC.

This sequence joins TRBV11-3 and TRBJ2-1, with TRBD1 matching 7 bases. This CDR3 comprises 13 residues. The trim removed 4 bases at V and 7 bases at J, leaving 4 bases unmatched. Looked up from germline, CDR1 is SGHNT and CDR2 is YENEEA. The CDR3 reads CASSSQGRNEQFF. CDR3 bases: TGTGCCAGCAGCTCACAGGGGCGTAATGAGCAGTTCTTC.

This chain links TRBV27 with TRBJ2-1; 10 nucleotides match TRBD2. Germline values: CDR1 MNHEY, CDR2 SMNVEV (reference sequence). CDR3 length: 16 amino acids. Germline trimming cut 5 bases from V and 0 bases from J; bases unmatched to any gene: 4. This CDR3 reads CASSIVAGGSYNEQFF. The CDR3 nucleotides read TGTGCCAGCAGTATCGTAGCGGGGGGCTCCTACAATGAGCAGTTCTTC.

Only one count was recorded for this clone. The V gene is TRBV5-1, the J gene TRBJ1-1; 8 nucleotides match TRBD1. This CDR3 spans 13 amino acids. From germline, CDR1 is SGHRS and CDR2 YFSETQ. The ends lost 6 bases at V and 1 base at J; junction bases unmatched: 2. CDR3 bases: TGCGCCAGCACTACAGGGGGGAACACTGAAGCTTTCTTT. Translated, it gives CASTTGGNTEAFF.

This clone turned up a few times. The chain has TRBV19 and TRBJ1-1; D uncertain. V was trimmed by 3 bases and J by 5 bases, leaving 10 bases between them. Germline V gene data show CDR1 as LNHDA and CDR2 as SQIVND (reference sequence). The length of the CDR3 is 13 residues. CDR3 amino acids: CASSMEGRTEAFF. The CDR3 bases are TGTGCCAGTAGTATGGAAGGGAGGACTGAAGCTTTCTTT.

The chain joins TRBV21-1 to TRBJ1-5; the D segment call TRBD1 is taken from the table without a DNA check. TRBV21-1 counts as a pseudogene. The CDR3 loop spans 13 amino acids. Here the CDR3 reads CASSKAWAQPQHF. CDR3 DNA sequence: TGTGCCAGCAGCAAAGCCTGGGCTCAGCCCCAGCATTTT.

This clone appeared a few times. The conserved phenylalanine or tryptophan is not found at the CDR3 terminus, so this likely reflects a read error. The DNA is left out, because the CDR3 cannot be placed on it with certainty; the CDR3 is given as TCRdb lists it. The chain couples TRBV6-5 to TRBJ1-1; the listed D gene, TRBD1, was not tested against the DNA. The CDR3 length is 14 residues, termini included. Per germline, CDR1 MNHEY and CDR2 SVGAGI. The CDR3 sequence is CASSTWTGGTEALV.

The sample holds one count of this clone. The chain couples TRBV5-6 to TRBJ2-7; a weak D match, TRBD2 (5 bases). CDR3 size: 13 residues. Deletions cut 2 bases from V and 2 bases from J, with 8 bases between. Looked up from germline, CDR1 is SGHDT and CDR2 is YYEEEE. The CDR3: CASSFQTTYEQYF. CDR3 bases: TGTGCCAGCAGCTTCCAGACTACCTACGAGCAGTACTTC.

This chain connects TRBV4-1 to TRBJ2-5, with D perhaps TRBD1 (5 bases). Deletions cut 1 base from V and 4 bases from J, with 7 bases between. The germline gives CDR1 MGHRA, CDR2 YSYEKL. The CDR3 covers 13 residues. In nucleotides, the CDR3 is TGCGCCAGCAGCCAAGCTAGGGGAGAGACCCAGTACTTC. Its protein is CASSQARGETQYF.

This chain joins TRBV2 and TRBJ2-3, with 9 bases identical to TRBD2. V was pared by 6 bases and J by 3 bases, with 7 bases of the junction left unmatched. CDR1 and CDR2 (germline): SNHLY, FYNNEI. The CDR3 runs 15 residues. The CDR3: CASRKSGGWTDTQYF. CDR3 in DNA: TGTGCCAGCAGGAAGAGCGGGGGGTGGACAGATACGCAGTATTTT.

This sequence joins TRBV7-6 and TRBJ2-1; TRBD1 matches 9 bases. The V segment lost 4 bases and the J segment 3 bases; nucleotides outside the gene matches: 4. Germline values: CDR1 SGHVS, CDR2 FNYEAQ. This CDR3 spans 15 amino acids. The CDR3 nucleotides read TGTGCCAGCAGCTACGGACAGGGGAACTACAATGAGCAGTTCTTC. This gives the protein CASSYGQGNYNEQFF.

The chain employs TRBV28 and TRBJ2-2, with 7 bases matching TRBD1. This CDR3 spans 16 amino acids. J gave up 0 bases and V 6 bases, and 7 bases lay outside the gene matches. Germline V CDR1 and CDR2: MDHEN, SYDVKM. In nucleotides, the CDR3 is TGTGCCAGCAGGCAGATGGGACAGACGAACACCGGGGAGCTGTTTTTT. Its translation is CASRQMGQTNTGELFF. The complete variable domain, with remaining parts taken from reference TRBV28 and TRBJ2-2, reads DVKVTQSSRYLVKRTGEKVFLECVQDMDHENMFWYRQDPGLGLRLIYFSYDVKMKEKGDIPEGYSVSREKKERFSLILESASTNQTSMYLCASRQMGQTNTGELFFGEGSRLTVL.

This chain links TRBV28 with TRBJ2-2, with 9 bases aligning to TRBD2. Germline CDR1 and CDR2: MDHEN and SYDVKM. This CDR3 spans 14 amino acids. With 2 bases clipped from V and 6 bases from J, the junction kept 1 base outside the gene matches. The CDR3 nucleotides read TGTGCCAGCAGTTTACTAGCGGGATCCGGGGAGCTGTTTTTT. Protein product: CASSLLAGSGELFF. The full variable domain, rest sourced from reference TRBV28 and TRBJ2-2, is DVKVTQSSRYLVKRTGEKVFLECVQDMDHENMFWYRQDPGLGLRLIYFSYDVKMKEKGDIPEGYSVSREKKERFSLILESASTNQTSMYLCASSLLAGSGELFFGEGSRLTVL.

The rearrangement links TRBV11-2 to TRBJ1-1; D gene unclear. The ends were cut back, 0 bases at V and 1 base at J, with 6 bases in the middle. The length of the CDR3 is 14 residues. From germline, CDR1 is SGHAT and CDR2 FQNNGV. In DNA form, the CDR3 reads TGTGCCAGCAGCTTAGACAGACAGAACACTGAAGCTTTCTTT. It translates to CASSLDRQNTEAFF.

This clone showed up just a few times. V and J are TRBV19 and TRBJ1-3, with 11 bases lining up with TRBD1. The CDR3 consists of 17 residues. V lost 6 bases and J lost 2; bases outside the gene matches: 9. Germline-derived CDR1 and CDR2 are LNHDA and SQIVND (reference sequence). The CDR3 loop is CASRPVDRGQTGNTIYF. The DNA for the CDR3 is TGTGCCAGTAGACCCGTGGACAGGGGGCAAACTGGAAACACCATATATTTT.

V usage is TRBV7-2 and J usage is TRBJ2-7; D gene uncertain. This CDR3 is 14 amino acids long. Trimming cost V 2 bases and J 6 bases, with 14 bases left between them. CDR1 and CDR2 (germline): SGHTA, FQGNSA. CDR3: CASSLYSSVGEQYF. The CDR3, as DNA: TGTGCCAGCAGCTTATATTCCTCGGTTGGCGAGCAGTACTTC.

This sequence joins TRBV6-5 and TRBJ1-6; D not resolved. The CDR3 consists of 13 residues. Germline CDR1 and CDR2: MNHEY and SVGAGI. Between the trimmed V and J ends, which lost 7 bases and 7 bases, there was a span of 11 bases. CDR3 residues: CASTRIANSPLHF. Written as DNA, the CDR3 is TGTGCCAGCACGCGGATAGCGAATTCACCCCTCCACTTT.

This sequence joins TRBV18 and TRBJ2-7, with 8 bases fitting TRBD1. V was clipped by 0 bases and J by 3 bases; unmatched bases: 7. Germline CDR1 and CDR2: KGHSH and LQKENI. This CDR3 has 16 residues. CDR3 in amino acids: CASSPPQDRASYEQYF. In nucleotides, the CDR3 is TGTGCCAGCTCACCACCCCAGGACAGGGCCAGCTACGAGCAGTACTTC.

The table lists this clone with a count of one. V gene TRBV9 combines with J gene TRBJ2-1, with 12 bases matching TRBD2. This CDR3 is 18 amino acids long. Germline V CDR1 and CDR2: SGDLS, YYNGEE. V was clipped by 0 bases and J by 4 bases; unmatched bases: 8. The CDR3 is CASSVASGGASGYNEQFF. The CDR3 region has the DNA TGTGCCAGCAGCGTAGCTAGCGGGGGGGCATCTGGGTACAATGAGCAGTTCTTC.

This clone was counted a few times. The V gene is TRBV28, the J gene TRBJ2-7; D is unresolved. The CDR3 loop spans 13 amino acids. CDR1 and CDR2 (germline): MDHEN, SYDVKM. CDR3 region: CASGLSGSYEQYF. The CDR3 coding sequence is TGTGCGAGTGGGTTATCGGGCTCCTACGAGCAGTACTTC.

The CDR3 coding sequence is TGTGCCACCAGCAGAGATACTAGCGGGGGGCTGACCTACAATGAGCAGTTCTTC. Amino acid sequence: CATSRDTSGGLTYNEQFF. V usage is TRBV15 and J usage is TRBJ2-1; 12 nucleotides align to TRBD2. The CDR3 has 18 residues. The V and J ends lost 0 bases and 2 bases, in that order; junction bases with no gene match: 5. From germline, CDR1 is LNHNV and CDR2 YYDKDF (reference sequence).

V gene TRBV5-4 combines with J gene TRBJ2-7, with TRBD2 matching 8 bases. The CDR3 runs to 14 residues. J was trimmed by 7 bases and V by 2 bases; bases with no gene match: 8. From germline, CDR1 is SGHNT and CDR2 YYREEE (reference sequence). The CDR3 DNA follows: TGTGCCAGCAGCTTCGGGCGGGGGGCGCATGAGCAGTACTTC. Residues: CASSFGRGAHEQYF.

This clone was observed once. J is TRBJ2-1 and V is TRBV10-3; 11 bases are shared with TRBD2. Trimming at V came to 10 bases and at J to 5 bases, leaving 1 base not matched to a gene. The germline gives CDR1 ENHRY, CDR2 SYGVKD. The CDR3 covers 12 residues. As DNA, the CDR3 is TGTGCCAGTAGCGGGAGGGACAATGAGCAGTTCTTC. Its protein is CASSGRDNEQFF.